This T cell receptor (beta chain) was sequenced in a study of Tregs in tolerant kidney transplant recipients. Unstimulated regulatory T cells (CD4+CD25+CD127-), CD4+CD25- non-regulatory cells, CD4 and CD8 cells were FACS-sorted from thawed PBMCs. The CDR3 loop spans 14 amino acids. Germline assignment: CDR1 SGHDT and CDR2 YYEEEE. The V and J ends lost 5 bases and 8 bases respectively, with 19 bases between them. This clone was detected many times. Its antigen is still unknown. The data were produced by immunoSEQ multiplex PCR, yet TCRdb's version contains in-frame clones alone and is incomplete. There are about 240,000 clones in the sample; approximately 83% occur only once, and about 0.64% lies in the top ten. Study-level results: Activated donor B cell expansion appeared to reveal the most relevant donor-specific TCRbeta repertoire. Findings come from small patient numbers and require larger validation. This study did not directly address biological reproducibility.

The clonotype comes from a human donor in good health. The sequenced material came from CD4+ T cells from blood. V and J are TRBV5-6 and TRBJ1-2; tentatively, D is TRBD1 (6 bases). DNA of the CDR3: TGTGCCAGCAGTTGGGCAGGGGCCGCTGGGGGCTACACCTTC. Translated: CASSWAGAAGGYTF.